Below are 13 T cell receptor beta chains sequenced from a single sample in a study of blood T cells in healthy people across ages. With a J-beta primer mix and a sample-barcoded 5' primer, a second PCR ran about 6 to 11 cycles. One entry per CDR3 protein results from TCRdb running MiXCR on the 5' RACE reads. In the table there are just over 1 million distinct CDR3 sequences, more than 40% of which are singletons. Source material: blood. These receptors originate from a woman aged 60 to 75 in good health.

The rearrangement uses TRBV27 and TRBJ1-1, with D perhaps TRBD1 (6 bases). The CDR3 is 12 amino acids. CDR1 and CDR2 from the germline V gene are MNHEY and SMNVEV (reference sequence). V lost 4 bases to trimming and J lost 9 bases, with 12 bases between them. This chain's CDR3 is CASSSGQRQAFF. CDR3 nucleotides: TGTGCCAGCAGTTCCGGACAGCGACAAGCTTTCTTT.

The chain combines TRBV3-1 with TRBJ2-3; tentative D call: TRBD1 (5 bases). Trimming took off 2 bases at V and 2 bases at J, with 14 bases between the two ends. The germline V gene encodes CDR1 LGHDT and CDR2 YNNKEL (reference sequence). The CDR3 extends over 16 amino acids. The CDR3 loop is CASSQSGQVITDTQYF. The CDR3 DNA reads as TGTGCCAGCAGCCAATCCGGACAAGTCATCACAGATACGCAGTATTTT.

This clonotype was counted only a few times. The chain joins TRBV25-1 to TRBJ2-7; tentatively, D is TRBD1 (6 bases). Trimming took off 6 bases at V and 3 bases at J, with 12 bases between the two ends. Germline-derived CDR1 and CDR2 are MGHDK and SYGVNS. There are 13 residues in the CDR3. The DNA for the CDR3 is TGTGCCAGCAGGAGGGACACCCTCTACGAGCAGTACTTC. Its protein is CASRRDTLYEQYF.

There are a few counts of this clonotype. CDR3 protein: CASRRTGGKETQYF. The CDR3 DNA reads as TGCGCCAGCCGACGGACGGGAGGGAAAGAGACCCAGTACTTC. V gene TRBV5-1 combines with J gene TRBJ2-5, with 8 bases identical to TRBD2. This CDR3 is built from 14 residues. Germline V gives CDR1 SGHRS, CDR2 YFSETQ. The V segment lost 7 bases and the J segment 3 bases; nucleotides outside the gene matches: 8. Full variable domain (remainder filled in from reference TRBV5-1 and TRBJ2-5): KAGVTQTPRYLIKTRGQQVTLSCSPISGHRSVSWYQQTPGQGLQFLFEYFSETQRNKGNFPGRFSGRQFSNSRSEMNVSTLELGDSALYLCASRRTGGKETQYFGPGTRLLVL.

This clonotype has more than one count but fewer than ten. V gene TRBV4-2 combines with J gene TRBJ1-1; D is undetermined. CDR1 is LGHNA and CDR2 is YNFKEQ in the germline V gene. CDR3 length: 14 residues. The V end lost 0 bases, the J end lost 4 bases, and 9 bases lay between the germline ends. The CDR3 coding sequence is TGTGCCAGCAGCCAAGATGGATACAGCACTGAAGCTTTCTTT. Amino acids: CASSQDGYSTEAFF.

This clonotype was seen once. This sequence joins TRBV7-9 and TRBJ1-4, with 7 bases fitting TRBD1. In germline, CDR1 is SEHNR, CDR2 FQNEAQ (reference sequence). The trim removed 4 bases at V and 8 bases at J, leaving 10 bases unmatched. The CDR3 contains 15 residues. CDR3 DNA: TGTGCCAGCAGCTATCAAAGACAGGGTTTGGAAAAACTGTTTTTT. It yields the protein CASSYQRQGLEKLFF.

This clonotype was observed a few times. The V and J genes are TRBV12-3 or TRBV12-4 and TRBJ2-3; D is perhaps TRBD2 (6 bases). V was shortened by 5 bases and J by 2 bases, with 14 bases between the two germline ends. This CDR3 comprises 15 residues. CDR3 sequence (DNA): TGTGCCAGCAGTCGGGACTTCTCGCCCACAGATACGCAGTATTTT. Protein product: CASSRDFSPTDTQYF.

This clonotype was seen just once. A much bigger clone sits one base away, suggesting this may be a read error. The genes are TRBV5-1 and TRBJ2-5; 9 bases map to TRBD2. CDR1 is SGHRS, CDR2 YFSETQ, per germline. This CDR3 has 15 residues. CDR3 in DNA: TGCGCCGGCAGCCCCTATAGCGGGAGTGAAGAGACCCAGTACTTC. Amino acids: CAGSPYSGSEETQYF.

The CDR3 sequence is CASSGSGGAYEQYF. CDR3 sequence (DNA): TGTGCCAGCAGCGGTTCAGGGGGCGCGTACGAGCAGTACTTC. V usage is TRBV9 and J usage is TRBJ2-7; 8 bases line up with TRBD1. Looked up from germline, CDR1 is SGDLS and CDR2 is YYNGEE. With V trimmed by 3 bases and J by 4 bases, 6 bases remained unmatched. This CDR3 has 14 amino acids.

This clonotype was counted a single time. The chain employs TRBV5-1 and TRBJ1-4, with unresolved D. Trimming cost V 0 bases and J 6 bases, with 9 bases left between them. CDR3 length: 14 residues. CDR1 is SGHRS, CDR2 YFSETQ, per germline. The CDR3 region is CASSLVSVDEKLFF. In DNA form, the CDR3 reads TGCGCCAGCAGCTTGGTATCAGTAGATGAAAAACTGTTTTTT.

The chain combines TRBV6-2 or TRBV6-3 with TRBJ2-6; D assignment may be TRBD1 or TRBD2 (5 bases each). Germline V gene sequence: CDR1 MNHEY, CDR2 SVGEGT. The CDR3 has 18 amino acids. The ends were cut back, 1 base at V and 0 bases at J, with 13 bases in the middle. The CDR3 region is CASSYFGDLTSGANVLTF. The CDR3 DNA follows: TGTGCCAGCAGTTACTTCGGGGACCTAACCTCTGGGGCCAACGTCCTGACTTTC.

The V and J genes are TRBV4-2 and TRBJ2-1; the D is unclear. V was pared by 0 bases and J by 6 bases, with 15 bases between. The CDR3 length is 16 residues. Germline V gene data show CDR1 as LGHNA and CDR2 as YNFKEQ. CDR3 coding DNA: TGTGCCAGCAGCCAAGATGACGCCCTAGTGACCAATGAGCAGTTCTTC. Its protein is CASSQDDALVTNEQFF.

Only a few counts were recorded for this clonotype. This rearrangement joins TRBV12-3 or TRBV12-4 to TRBJ1-2; D perhaps matches TRBD1 (6 bases). With 6 bases removed from V and 5 bases from J, the gap between germline ends came to 19 bases. CDR3 length equals 15 residues. CDR3 protein: CASRAGTTGGYGYTF. CDR3 sequence (DNA): TGTGCCAGCAGGGCAGGGACAACAGGAGGGTATGGCTACACCTTC.